This T cell receptor (beta chain) was recorded in a study of T cells after yellow fever vaccination. Each CDR3 protein gets one entry after TCRdb re-called the 5' RACE reads with MiXCR. The data contain a few hundred thousand distinct CDR3 sequences, approximately 8% of them singletons. The V and J ends lost 3 bases and 2 bases respectively, with 11 bases between them. The length of the CDR3 is 15 residues. CDR1 is SGHTA, CDR2 FQGNSA, per germline. This material consisted of PBMCs, taken roughly 47 days after the first yellow fever vaccination. The chain combines TRBV7-2 with TRBJ1-5; the D gene is possibly TRBD1 (5 bases). The receptor was isolated from a young man who received the YFV17D yellow fever vaccine. CDR3 protein: CASSLNGAGNQPQHF. The CDR3 nucleotides read TGTGCCAGCAGCTTGAACGGGGCGGGCAATCAGCCCCAGCATTTT.